This T cell receptor (beta chain) is from a study of glioma-infiltrating T cells after dendritic cell vaccination. The immunoSEQ assay amplified TCRB CDR3 from up to about 2 ug DNA. Profiled with immunoSEQ multiplex PCR; TCRdb holds only in-frame clones, not every one. The sample has around 58,000 clones, approximately 78% seen once. The sample in question was blood, obtained before dendritic cell vaccination. The clonotype comes from a human donor with glioblastoma.

The CDR3 coding sequence is TGTGCCAGCAGCTCCCGGACAGGGGGTCAAGATACGCAGTATTTT. Its protein product is CASSSRTGGQDTQYF. The V call is TRBV11-2, the J call TRBJ2-3; 10 bases align to TRBD1. CDR1 and CDR2 (germline): SGHAT, FQNNGV. The CDR3 sequence is 15 residues long. Losses at the gene ends were 4 bases for V and 5 bases for J; bases not matched to a gene: 6. The entire variable domain, with the rest obtained from reference TRBV11-2 and TRBJ2-3, is as follows: EAGVAQSPRYKIIEKRQSVAFWCNPISGHATLYWYQQILGQGPKLLIQFQNNGVVDDSQLPKDRFSAERLKGVDSTLKIQPAKLEDSAVYLCASSSRTGGQDTQYFGPGTRLTVL.